The sequence of this T cell receptor beta chain was determined in a study of shared clonotypes between healthy human individuals. The authors sequenced unsorted PBMC DNA on ten immunoSEQ deep assay plates. Authors' data handling: With immunoSEQ giving junction-only sequences and no quality scores, filtering differed. TCRdb's copy holds only in-frame clones and misses some; the assay was immunoSEQ multiplex PCR. V and J calls and clone size are given by that table; D and trimming were obtained from the DNA. The data show roughly 500,000 clones, around 79% seen once. There are 13 residues in the CDR3. CDR1 and CDR2 from the germline V gene are LGHNA and YSLEER. V gave up 3 bases and J gave up 5 bases; unmatched junction bases: 2.

This receptor was taken from a middle-aged woman in good health. Some clones in this sample may be carry-over from other donors' samples. This rearrangement joins TRBV4-3 to TRBJ2-5; 8 nucleotides agree with TRBD2. The sample was PBMCs. CDR3 sequence: CASSQGLGETQYF. CDR3 coding DNA: TGCGCCAGCAGCCAGGGACTAGGGGAGACCCAGTACTTC.